Ten or more counts support the clone carrying this T cell receptor (beta chain). A single record per CDR3 protein comes from TCRdb applying MiXCR to the 5' RACE reads. This table holds 230,000 or so distinct CDR3 sequences, about 8% found once. This specimen belongs to a study of identical twins. CDR1 and CDR2 from the germline V gene are SGHKS and YYEKEE (reference sequence). The V end lost 6 bases, the J end lost 3 bases, and 19 bases lay between the germline ends. The CDR3 is 16 residues long. The same data also contributed to another study, on yellow fever vaccine responses in identical twins.

Sequencing input: CD8+ T cells sorted from blood. The rearrangement links TRBV5-5 to TRBJ1-3, with a tentative D call TRBD1 (5 bases). This sequence originates from a young woman in good health. The CDR3 nucleotides read TGTGCCAGCATCCTCAGTCCGGGGCCGGGTGGAAACACCATATATTTT. Protein product: CASILSPGPGGNTIYF.